These T cell receptor beta chains were read from a single sample in a study of blood T cell repertoires in COVID-19. Produced via immunoSEQ multiplex PCR; TCRdb's table is partial and in-frame only. This repertoire shows 150,000 to 200,000 clones, under 95% found once; its top ten account for about 2.3%. Sequences were obtained from peripheral blood. The source is a man younger than 35 with acute or convalescent COVID-19. CDR3s include the opening cysteine and the closing phenylalanine or tryptophan. A D gene is named only where the DNA matches it firmly. Clone sizes are given selectively: once, few, many, or a class where the clone is expanded.

DNA	CDR3	size	D	V	J
TGCGCCAGCAGCCAAGTAAGCGGCCTGGCGGGAGGGCCCTACAATGAGCAGTTCTTC	CASSQVSGLAGGPYNEQFF	.	TRBD2	TRBV4-1	TRBJ2-1
TGTGCCAGCAGCCCGCCGGGACAGGGTTCACGCGAGCAGTACTTC	CASSPPGQGSREQYF	once	TRBD1	TRBV5-5	TRBJ2-7
TGCGCCAGCACTACAGGCCCCCAAGGAGGGTACGAGCAGTACTTC	CASTTGPQGGYEQYF	once	.	TRBV5-1	TRBJ2-7
TGTGCCACCAGTGATTCATACAGTCCCACAGTCTACACCTTC	CATSDSYSPTVYTF	.	.	TRBV24-1	TRBJ1-2
TGTGCCAGCAGCGCCGCCGGGACACCTGTCGTCGGCTACACCTTC	CASSAAGTPVVGYTF	.	.	TRBV9	TRBJ1-2
TGTGCCAGCAGTGATCCCGCGGGAGCGAGCTCCTACGAGCAGTACTTC	CASSDPAGASSYEQYF	.	TRBD2	TRBV25-1	TRBJ2-7
TGCGCCAGCAGCTTGAGACAGGGCTTCTACGAGCAGTACTTC	CASSLRQGFYEQYF	few	TRBD1	TRBV5-1	TRBJ2-7
TGTGCCAGCTCACCCGCCGGGACTAGCGTTCCGTTAGGCGAGCAGTACTTC	CASSPAGTSVPLGEQYF	once	TRBD2	TRBV18	TRBJ2-7
TGTGCCAGCAGTTACTCGGGACAGGGTAATTCACCCCTCCACTTT	CASSYSGQGNSPLHF	.	TRBD1	TRBV6-5	TRBJ1-6
TGTGCCAGCAGCTTATCCCCCGGACAGGGGGCTCGGGAAAAACTGTTTTTT	CASSLSPGQGAREKLFF	.	TRBD1	TRBV5-4	TRBJ1-4